A selection of T cell receptor beta chains follows, all from one sample in a study of CD8+ T cells in alopecia areata. Libraries were prepared by immunoSEQ multiplex PCR; TCRdb keeps only in-frame clonotypes and omits some of them. Seen here are some 180,000 clones, roughly half observed once, and the top ten hold around a tenth. The sequencing used CD8+ T cells sorted from blood, collected at approximately week 51, from a patient treated with tofacitinib. These receptors were taken from a human donor with alopecia areata. Each CDR3 is given with its conserved first and last residue. Each record gives: V gene, J gene, D gene, clone size, CDR3 protein, CDR3 DNA. A D gene is named only where the DNA matches it firmly. Size tells how often a clone was seen (once, few, many) or the class of an expanded clone, and some rows leave it out.

V gene: TRBV13; J gene: TRBJ2-3; D gene: TRBD2; clone size: .; CDR3 protein: CASSTRLAGGRDTQYF; CDR3 DNA: TGTGCCAGCAGCACCCGACTAGCGGGGGGGCGGGATACGCAGTATTTT
V gene: TRBV6-4; J gene: TRBJ2-1; D gene: TRBD2; clone size: few; CDR3 protein: CASSEQRGGSYNEQFF; CDR3 DNA: TGTGCCAGCAGTGAACAGCGGGGGGGCTCCTACAATGAGCAGTTCTTC
V gene: TRBV4-3; J gene: TRBJ2-1; D gene: TRBD2; clone size: .; CDR3 protein: CASSRLTSGAADNEQFF; CDR3 DNA: TGCGCCAGCAGCCGACTCACTAGCGGGGCAGCAGACAATGAGCAGTTCTTC
V gene: TRBV11-2; J gene: TRBJ2-7; D gene: .; clone size: .; CDR3 protein: CASSLEQAYEQYF; CDR3 DNA: TGTGCCAGCAGCTTAGAACAGGCCTACGAGCAGTACTTC
V gene: TRBV7-9; J gene: TRBJ1-1; D gene: .; clone size: .; CDR3 protein: CASSPNRAKRNTEAFF; CDR3 DNA: TGTGCCAGCAGCCCCAACAGGGCGAAGCGGAACACTGAAGCTTTCTTT
V gene: TRBV7-2; J gene: TRBJ1-5; D gene: .; clone size: .; CDR3 protein: CASSWGQHQPQHF; CDR3 DNA: TGTGCCAGCAGCTGGGGGCAGCATCAGCCCCAGCATTTT
V gene: TRBV27; J gene: TRBJ1-6; D gene: TRBD1; clone size: few; CDR3 protein: CASLPGPGQGNSPLHF; CDR3 DNA: TGTGCCAGCCTTCCCGGACCGGGACAGGGTAATTCACCCCTCCACTTT
V gene: TRBV9; J gene: TRBJ2-1; D gene: TRBD2; clone size: .; CDR3 protein: CASSVDGGEQFF; CDR3 DNA: TGTGCCAGCAGCGTAGACGGGGGGGAGCAGTTCTTC
V gene: TRBV11-2; J gene: TRBJ2-5; D gene: TRBD2; clone size: many; CDR3 protein: CASSLLAGQETQYF; CDR3 DNA: TGTGCCAGCAGCTTACTAGCGGGACAAGAGACCCAGTACTTC
V gene: TRBV9; J gene: TRBJ2-5; D gene: .; clone size: .; CDR3 protein: CASSIQGGIQETQYF; CDR3 DNA: TGTGCCAGCAGCATCCAGGGGGGGATCCAAGAGACCCAGTACTTC
V gene: TRBV6-9; J gene: TRBJ1-4; D gene: .; clone size: few; CDR3 protein: CASSSRVAEGLNEKLFF; CDR3 DNA: TGTGCCAGCAGTTCTAGGGTTGCAGAAGGCCTAAATGAAAAACTGTTTTTT
V gene: TRBV4-2; J gene: TRBJ1-2; D gene: .; clone size: few; CDR3 protein: CASSQDWDSWDGYTF; CDR3 DNA: TGTGCCAGCAGCCAAGATTGGGACTCATGGGATGGCTACACCTTC
V gene: TRBV15; J gene: TRBJ1-1; D gene: .; clone size: .; CDR3 protein: CATSREEDTEAFF; CDR3 DNA: TGTGCCACCAGCAGAGAGGAGGACACTGAAGCTTTCTTT
V gene: TRBV13; J gene: TRBJ2-7; D gene: .; clone size: few; CDR3 protein: CASSLGRDYEQYF; CDR3 DNA: TGTGCCAGCAGCTTAGGCCGGGACTACGAGCAGTACTTC
V gene: TRBV4-1; J gene: TRBJ1-2; D gene: .; clone size: .; CDR3 protein: CASSQFRAGTGYTF; CDR3 DNA: TGCGCCAGCAGCCAGTTCAGGGCAGGTACTGGCTACACCTTC
V gene: TRBV19; J gene: TRBJ1-2; D gene: .; clone size: .; CDR3 protein: CASSIGQGAAYGYTF; CDR3 DNA: TGTGCCAGTAGTATAGGCCAAGGGGCGGCCTATGGCTACACCTTC
V gene: TRBV5-4; J gene: TRBJ2-7; D gene: .; clone size: .; CDR3 protein: CASSLGDTSYEQYF; CDR3 DNA: TGTGCCAGCAGCTTGGGAGACACTTCCTACGAGCAGTACTTC
V gene: TRBV4-2; J gene: TRBJ2-3; D gene: TRBD2; clone size: many; CDR3 protein: CASSQGTSGGADTQYF; CDR3 DNA: TGTGCCAGCAGCCAAGGGACTAGCGGGGGGGCAGATACGCAGTATTTT
V gene: TRBV27; J gene: TRBJ2-1; D gene: .; clone size: few; CDR3 protein: CASSSTIPNEQFF; CDR3 DNA: TGTGCCAGCAGTTCGACGATCCCCAATGAGCAGTTCTTC
V gene: TRBV7-6; J gene: TRBJ2-3; D gene: .; clone size: .; CDR3 protein: CASSLEGSLVHTDTQYF; CDR3 DNA: TGTGCCAGCAGCTTAGAAGGCTCACTGGTGCACACAGATACGCAGTATTTT
V gene: TRBV5-1; J gene: TRBJ2-1; D gene: .; clone size: .; CDR3 protein: CASSLSWGDEQFF; CDR3 DNA: TGCGCCAGCAGCTTGTCTTGGGGGGACGAGCAGTTCTTC
V gene: TRBV30; J gene: TRBJ2-1; D gene: TRBD2; clone size: .; CDR3 protein: CAWSPEGRGGTYNEQFF; CDR3 DNA: TGTGCCTGGAGCCCCGAGGGGCGGGGGGGGACCTACAATGAGCAGTTCTTC
V gene: TRBV6-5; J gene: TRBJ1-2; D gene: .; clone size: few; CDR3 protein: CASSYSGGGVYGYTF; CDR3 DNA: TGTGCCAGCAGTTACTCCGGGGGAGGGGTGTATGGCTACACCTTC
V gene: TRBV2; J gene: TRBJ2-7; D gene: TRBD1; clone size: few; CDR3 protein: CASRGTGTKYEQYF; CDR3 DNA: TGTGCCAGCAGGGGGACAGGGACCAAGTACGAGCAGTACTTC
V gene: TRBV11-2; J gene: TRBJ2-7; D gene: .; clone size: once; CDR3 protein: CASSLRTASYEQYF; CDR3 DNA: TGTGCCAGCAGCCTTCGGACAGCCTCCTACGAGCAGTACTTC
V gene: TRBV30; J gene: TRBJ2-2; D gene: TRBD1; clone size: .; CDR3 protein: CACLRGRNTGELFF; CDR3 DNA: TGTGCCTGTCTAAGGGGGCGGAACACCGGGGAGCTGTTTTTT
V gene: TRBV27; J gene: TRBJ1-2; D gene: TRBD1; clone size: .; CDR3 protein: CASSSQGAFGYTF; CDR3 DNA: TGTGCCAGCAGTTCGCAGGGGGCTTTCGGCTACACCTTC
V gene: TRBV4-1; J gene: TRBJ1-2; D gene: .; clone size: .; CDR3 protein: CASSQERGYTF; CDR3 DNA: TGCGCCAGCAGCCAAGAACGCGGCTACACCTTC
V gene: TRBV13; J gene: TRBJ1-4; D gene: .; clone size: many; CDR3 protein: CASSSSDLEPEKLFF; CDR3 DNA: TGTGCCAGCAGCTCGAGTGACCTGGAGCCTGAAAAACTGTTTTTT
V gene: TRBV25-1; J gene: TRBJ1-6; D gene: .; clone size: few; CDR3 protein: CASSADGWNSPLHF; CDR3 DNA: TGTGCCAGCAGTGCGGACGGATGGAATTCACCCCTCCACTTT
V gene: TRBV6-5; J gene: TRBJ2-7; D gene: .; clone size: .; CDR3 protein: CASIIAETYEQYF; CDR3 DNA: TGTGCCAGCATCATCGCAGAGACCTACGAGCAGTACTTC
V gene: TRBV2; J gene: TRBJ1-6; D gene: .; clone size: few; CDR3 protein: CASSESGSNSPLHF; CDR3 DNA: TGTGCCAGCAGTGAATCGGGTAGCAATTCACCCCTCCACTTT
V gene: TRBV7-2; J gene: TRBJ1-1; D gene: .; clone size: .; CDR3 protein: CASSLAVGEAFF; CDR3 DNA: TGTGCCAGCAGCTTGGCAGTCGGAGAAGCTTTCTTT
V gene: TRBV12-5; J gene: TRBJ2-3; D gene: .; clone size: few; CDR3 protein: CASGMLTDTQYF; CDR3 DNA: TGTGCTAGTGGTATGTTGACAGATACGCAGTATTTT
V gene: TRBV6-5; J gene: TRBJ2-1; D gene: .; clone size: .; CDR3 protein: CASRLQGYNEQFF; CDR3 DNA: TGTGCCAGCAGGCTCCAGGGGTACAATGAGCAGTTCTTC
V gene: TRBV6-5; J gene: TRBJ2-4; D gene: .; clone size: .; CDR3 protein: CASSYFRTEHIQYF; CDR3 DNA: TGTGCCAGCAGTTACTTCAGGACAGAACACATTCAGTACTTC
V gene: TRBV27; J gene: TRBJ2-5; D gene: TRBD2; clone size: few; CDR3 protein: CASSLLGGGEETQYF; CDR3 DNA: TGTGCCAGCAGTTTATTGGGCGGGGGAGAGGAGACCCAGTACTTC
V gene: TRBV19; J gene: TRBJ2-1; D gene: .; clone size: few; CDR3 protein: CASSTPAEDNEQFF; CDR3 DNA: TGTGCCAGTAGTACCCCAGCGGAAGACAATGAGCAGTTCTTC
V gene: TRBV27; J gene: TRBJ2-7; D gene: .; clone size: .; CDR3 protein: CASSYGVPYEQYF; CDR3 DNA: TGTGCCAGCAGTTATGGGGTTCCCTACGAGCAGTACTTC
V gene: TRBV14; J gene: TRBJ1-2; D gene: .; clone size: .; CDR3 protein: CASSQDYTGIYGYTF; CDR3 DNA: TGTGCCAGCAGCCAAGATTACACAGGGATCTACGGCTACACCTTC
V gene: TRBV4-1; J gene: TRBJ2-7; D gene: TRBD1; clone size: few; CDR3 protein: CASSQEDRGRAEQYF; CDR3 DNA: TGCGCCAGCAGCCAAGAAGACAGGGGGCGGGCCGAGCAGTACTTC
V gene: TRBV28; J gene: TRBJ2-7; D gene: .; clone size: .; CDR3 protein: CASSFGGTYEQYF; CDR3 DNA: TGTGCCAGCAGTTTTGGTGGGACCTACGAGCAGTACTTC
V gene: TRBV29-1; J gene: TRBJ2-7; D gene: .; clone size: few; CDR3 protein: CSVRGGQTPYEQYF; CDR3 DNA: TGCAGCGTTCGTGGAGGACAGACCCCCTACGAGCAGTACTTC
V gene: TRBV7-2; J gene: TRBJ1-5; D gene: .; clone size: few; CDR3 protein: CASSSTGPGPQHF; CDR3 DNA: TGTGCCAGCAGCTCGACAGGCCCTGGGCCCCAGCATTTT
V gene: TRBV11-2; J gene: TRBJ2-7; D gene: TRBD1; clone size: .; CDR3 protein: CASSSPTGTGGAEQYF; CDR3 DNA: TGTGCCAGCAGCTCTCCCACCGGGACAGGGGGCGCCGAGCAGTACTTC
V gene: TRBV7-9; J gene: TRBJ2-2; D gene: TRBD2; clone size: .; CDR3 protein: CATQSSGNTGELFF; CDR3 DNA: TGTGCCACCCAGTCTAGCGGTAACACCGGGGAGCTGTTTTTT
V gene: TRBV6-1; J gene: TRBJ2-7; D gene: .; clone size: .; CDR3 protein: CASSEARRQPYEQYF; CDR3 DNA: TGTGCCAGCAGTGAAGCAAGGCGGCAGCCCTACGAGCAGTACTTC
V gene: TRBV7-2; J gene: TRBJ2-3; D gene: .; clone size: few; CDR3 protein: CASSAPTSTDTQYF; CDR3 DNA: TGTGCCAGCAGCGCCCCGACGAGCACAGATACGCAGTATTTT
V gene: TRBV4-3; J gene: TRBJ1-6; D gene: .; clone size: few; CDR3 protein: CASSQVSRGGAPLHF; CDR3 DNA: TGCGCCAGCAGCCAAGTGTCGAGGGGTGGGGCACCCCTCCACTTT
V gene: TRBV6-1; J gene: TRBJ2-7; D gene: .; clone size: .; CDR3 protein: CASSPGTPQQYF; CDR3 DNA: TGTGCCAGCAGCCCCGGGACTCCTCAACAGTACTTC
V gene: TRBV7-2; J gene: TRBJ1-2; D gene: .; clone size: .; CDR3 protein: CASSIRAGYTF; CDR3 DNA: TGTGCCAGCAGCATCAGGGCCGGCTACACCTTC
V gene: TRBV6-6; J gene: TRBJ1-2; D gene: TRBD1; clone size: .; CDR3 protein: CASGLGQESMGYTF; CDR3 DNA: TGTGCCAGCGGCCTCGGACAGGAGTCTATGGGCTACACCTTC
V gene: TRBV9; J gene: TRBJ2-7; D gene: .; clone size: .; CDR3 protein: CASSFRDSTYEQYF; CDR3 DNA: TGTGCCAGCAGCTTTCGGGACTCCACCTACGAGCAGTACTTC
V gene: TRBV6-1; J gene: TRBJ2-1; D gene: .; clone size: .; CDR3 protein: CASSPNQGRDEQFF; CDR3 DNA: TGTGCCAGCAGTCCTAATCAGGGTCGTGATGAGCAGTTCTTC
V gene: TRBV27; J gene: TRBJ2-7; D gene: TRBD1; clone size: .; CDR3 protein: CASSFQGQGPYEQYF; CDR3 DNA: TGTGCCAGCAGTTTCCAAGGACAGGGACCCTACGAGCAGTACTTC
V gene: TRBV30; J gene: TRBJ2-7; D gene: .; clone size: .; CDR3 protein: CAWSVRPIYEQYF; CDR3 DNA: TGTGCCTGGAGTGTTCGGCCTATCTACGAGCAGTACTTC
V gene: TRBV9; J gene: TRBJ1-4; D gene: .; clone size: few; CDR3 protein: CASSGVRNEKLFF; CDR3 DNA: TGTGCCAGCAGCGGAGTTCGGAATGAAAAACTGTTTTTT
V gene: TRBV7-2; J gene: TRBJ2-4; D gene: .; clone size: few; CDR3 protein: CASSFPDRNIQYF; CDR3 DNA: TGTGCCAGCAGCTTTCCCGACAGAAACATTCAGTACTTC
V gene: TRBV7-9; J gene: TRBJ2-7; D gene: .; clone size: .; CDR3 protein: CASSSQGLEQYF; CDR3 DNA: TGTGCCAGCAGCTCGCAGGGTTTAGAGCAGTACTTC